This T cell receptor (beta chain) was sequenced in a study of human T cells and chemical hapten exposure. One entry per CDR3 protein results from TCRdb running MiXCR on the RACE reads. This table holds roughly 260,000 distinct CDR3 sequences, 7.5% to 9% found once. Notes on this clonotype: As yet, its antigen is unknown.

Time point given: pre-sensitization, week 0. Documented treatment: therapeutic diphenylcyclopropenone sensitization with weekly scalp DPC. Study findings and constraints: No change in TCRs above 1 in 1000 frequency was produced by DPC sensitization.

CDR3 length: 15 amino acids. V was pared by 0 bases and J by 3 bases, with 8 bases between. Per germline, CDR1 MNHEY and CDR2 SMNVEV (reference sequence). Here the sequenced sample was whole blood, taken in connection with sensitization to the hapten diphenylcyclopropenone (DPC). The rearrangement links TRBV27 to TRBJ2-2; no clear D gene. This TCR derives from a woman aged 40 to 50 with alopecia areata. Some clones in this sample may be carry-over from other donors' samples. The CDR3 region has the DNA TGTGCCAGCAGTTTATCTGGTACAGACACCGGGGAGCTGTTTTTT. Its translation is CASSLSGTDTGELFF.